A selection of T cell receptor beta chains follows, all from one sample in a study of T cells in localized non-small cell lung cancer. Assay: immunoSEQ multiplex PCR; the TCRdb copy retains only in-frame clones and omits some. This table holds 35,000 to 50,000 clones, 79% found once. Source: PBMCs, taken before any cancer treatment. The receptors stem from a woman between 35 and 70 years old with stage II squamous cell lung carcinoma. The CDR3 runs from the conserved cysteine through the conserved F or W. The D gene is left open where the match is weak. Not every row has a clone size; where given, it reads once, few, many or a size class.

j_call | clone_size | d_call | v_call | cdr3_nt | cdr3_aa
TRBJ1-6 | NA | NA | TRBV4-2 | TGTGCCAGCAGCCCCCAGGACAGCTCAAGCTCCTATAATTCACCCCTCCACTTT | CASSPQDSSSSYNSPLHF
TRBJ2-2 | NA | NA | TRBV28 | TGTGCCAGCAGGGAGAGGACCGGGGAGCTGTTTTTT | CASRERTGELFF
TRBJ2-5 | NA | NA | TRBV4-1 | TGCGCCAGCAGCCCCTGGGCAGAGCAAGAGACCCAGTACTTC | CASSPWAEQETQYF
TRBJ2-7 | NA | NA | TRBV28 | TGTGCCAGCAGTCTTGGGGGGAACCTCGGATACGAGCAGTACTTC | CASSLGGNLGYEQYF
TRBJ1-2 | NA | NA | TRBV5-6 | TGTGCCACAGATACCCAAGGGCACGGGGGAGGCTACACCTTC | CATDTQGHGGGYTF
TRBJ1-1 | NA | NA | TRBV5-1 | TGCGCCAGCAGCTGGAGTGGTCAGAAAAACACTGAAGCTTTCTTT | CASSWSGQKNTEAFF
TRBJ2-2 | NA | NA | TRBV11-2 | TGTGCCAGCAGCTTAGAGGTTCGGACCGGGGAGCTGTTTTTT | CASSLEVRTGELFF
TRBJ1-1 | NA | NA | TRBV18 | TGTGCCAGCTCACCACAAGGGGGGACTGAAGCTTTCTTT | CASSPQGGTEAFF
TRBJ1-5 | NA | NA | TRBV19 | TGTGCCAGTAGTATAGAGGGGGGGCCCGGTCAGCCCCAGCATTTT | CASSIEGGPGQPQHF
TRBJ2-7 | NA | TRBD1 | TRBV28 | TGTGCCAGCAGTTTGCAGGGGACAGGGAGGGTAGAGCAGTACTTC | CASSLQGTGRVEQYF
TRBJ2-7 | NA | NA | TRBV11-3 | TGTGCCAGCAGGCGGGCTAAGACAGTACGTCCCGAGCAGTACTTC | CASRRAKTVRPEQYF
TRBJ1-3 | medium-sized | NA | TRBV19 | TGTGCCAGTAGCCACGGGGGCGCGATTGGAAACACCATATATTTT | CASSHGGAIGNTIYF
TRBJ1-3 | NA | NA | TRBV4-1 | TGCGCCAGCAGCCAAGATGGGGGCTCTGGAAACACCATATATTTT | CASSQDGGSGNTIYF
TRBJ1-1 | NA | NA | TRBV4-3 | TGCGCCAGCACGAACTGGGGCGGTGGCATGAACACTGAAGCTTTCTTT | CASTNWGGGMNTEAFF
TRBJ1-5 | NA | NA | TRBV7-9 | TGTGCCAGCAGCTTAGGGACTCATAGCAATCAGCCCCAGCATTTT | CASSLGTHSNQPQHF
TRBJ2-7 | NA | NA | TRBV7-2 | TGTGCCAGCCAGATCGGCGTTACCGAGCAGTACTTC | CASQIGVTEQYF